The rows below give T cell receptor beta chains drawn from one sample of a study of blood T cell repertoires in COVID-19. Only in-frame clones appear in the TCRdb table, and some are missing; sequencing was by immunoSEQ multiplex PCR. The sample yields about 35,000 clones, approximately 89% seen once. Sequenced input: peripheral blood. These receptor sequences come from a human donor in a cohort sampled during active COVID-19. The conserved cysteine and the conserved F or W are not part of the CDR3 here. The order of the fields is J gene, V gene, CDR3 protein.

TRBJ1-1	TRBV20-1	SASTGLIRNTEAF
TRBJ1-4	TRBV5-1	ASSLRGGTSNEKLF
TRBJ1-5	TRBV7-2	ASSLGTVNSNQPQH
TRBJ1-6	TRBV5-1	ASSLAPGQNNSPLH
TRBJ1-5	TRBV6-5	ASTFGQGASQPQH
TRBJ2-7	TRBV9	ASSVQADSSYEQY
TRBJ2-5	TRBV7-9	ASSLDILAGETQY
TRBJ2-2	TRBV19	ASSLGVEASNTGELF
TRBJ2-3	TRBV5-1	ASSPRGQPTDTQY
TRBJ1-5	TRBV5-6	ASRTQDGGQPQH
TRBJ2-1	TRBV28	ASSSAGGAVSYNEQF
TRBJ2-5	TRBV7-6	ASSFGDTIQETQY
TRBJ1-2	TRBV7-8	ASSLAERQGTYGYT
TRBJ1-2	TRBV6-5	ASSQGDGYT
TRBJ2-3	TRBV5-1	ASSLEGARLDTQY
TRBJ1-2	TRBV28	ASSLYGTQYGYGYT
TRBJ1-5	TRBV28	ASRGTGVQPQH
TRBJ1-1	TRBV19	ASSVGNTEAF
TRBJ1-6	TRBV2	ASSTGISGSPLH
TRBJ2-2	TRBV5-4	ASSLAGGRNTGELF
TRBJ2-3	TRBV3-1/TRBV3-2	ASSPTGTGGTNTQY
TRBJ2-7	TRBV18	ASSPLTGTGYEQY
TRBJ1-6	TRBV10-1	ASSSSVKSPLH
TRBJ2-7	TRBV6-5	ASSYGRVHEQY
TRBJ1-5	TRBV5-8	ASNPGGGNQPQH
TRBJ2-5	TRBV29-1	SVEDRNRQETQY
TRBJ2-1	TRBV3-1/TRBV3-2	ASSQDTSGGNEQF
TRBJ1-3	TRBV19	ASQVGTGGNTIY
TRBJ2-7	TRBV5-6	ASSFSNRGAREQY
TRBJ1-4	TRBV20-1	SARWDKKLF
TRBJ2-5	TRBV5-1	ASAQQGETQY
TRBJ2-5	TRBV11-2	ASSHTAGTPGTQY
TRBJ2-3	TRBV2	ASSLSLAGTDTQY
TRBJ2-7	TRBV19	ASSIRGTSGVTTYEQY
TRBJ1-2	TRBV5-8	ASSPLGGTPYGYT
TRBJ1-1	TRBV20-1	SASDTGGGEAF
TRBJ2-1	TRBV15	ATLTGTGFNEQF
TRBJ2-3	TRBV7-9	ASSRSGFATDTQY
TRBJ1-1	TRBV19	ASSPGDGTPKAPEAF
TRBJ1-5	TRBV3-1/TRBV3-2	ASSQETPTGGGQPQH
TRBJ1-6	TRBV28	ASIDRVSSPLH
TRBJ2-1	TRBV6-5	ASISGLAGNEQF
TRBJ2-7	TRBV6-5	ASTRGQGFYEQY
TRBJ2-1	TRBV5-4	ASSSPQGNEQF
TRBJ1-5	TRBV6-2/TRBV6-3	ASSYLQEDQPQH
TRBJ1-3	TRBV5-4	ASSYGQGSPGNTIY
TRBJ2-1	TRBV7-8	ASSLRLAVSSYNEQF
TRBJ2-5	TRBV7-9	ASSLDLAQY
TRBJ1-1	TRBV7-9	ASSARQGLNTEAF
TRBJ1-1	TRBV7-9	ASSPRGEVNTEAF
TRBJ1-1	TRBV7-2	ASSFSGSTEAF
TRBJ1-2	TRBV6-2/TRBV6-3	ASSYLSGASYGYT
TRBJ2-2	TRBV6-5	ASSDREAYTGELF
TRBJ2-3	TRBV15	ATSRELGRRGPDTQY
TRBJ2-3	TRBV28	ASSHRGGSWTDTQY
TRBJ1-2	TRBV5-4	ASSLARRAGGYT
TRBJ1-2	TRBV2	ASTNWRAGDGYT
TRBJ2-2	TRBV11-2	ASSLAGTRRTGELF
TRBJ1-3	TRBV2	ASSASQSSGNTIY